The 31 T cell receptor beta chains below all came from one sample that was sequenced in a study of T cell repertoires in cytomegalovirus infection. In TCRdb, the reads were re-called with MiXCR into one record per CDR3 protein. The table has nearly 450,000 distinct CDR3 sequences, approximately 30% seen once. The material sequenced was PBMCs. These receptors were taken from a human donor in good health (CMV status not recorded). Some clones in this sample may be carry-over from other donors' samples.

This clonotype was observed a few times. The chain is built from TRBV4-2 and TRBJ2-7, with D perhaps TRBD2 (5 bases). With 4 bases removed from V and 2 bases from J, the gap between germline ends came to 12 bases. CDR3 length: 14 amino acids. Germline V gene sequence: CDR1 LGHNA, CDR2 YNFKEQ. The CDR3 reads CASSPGMGTYEQYF. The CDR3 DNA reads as TGTGCCAGCAGCCCGGGAATGGGCACCTACGAGCAGTACTTC.

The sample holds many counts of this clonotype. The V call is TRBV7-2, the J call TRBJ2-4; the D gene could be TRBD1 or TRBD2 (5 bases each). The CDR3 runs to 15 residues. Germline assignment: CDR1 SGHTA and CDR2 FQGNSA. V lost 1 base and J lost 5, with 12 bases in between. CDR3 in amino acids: CASSLVPRGENIQYF. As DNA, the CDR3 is TGTGCCAGCAGCTTAGTCCCCAGAGGGGAAAACATTCAGTACTTC.

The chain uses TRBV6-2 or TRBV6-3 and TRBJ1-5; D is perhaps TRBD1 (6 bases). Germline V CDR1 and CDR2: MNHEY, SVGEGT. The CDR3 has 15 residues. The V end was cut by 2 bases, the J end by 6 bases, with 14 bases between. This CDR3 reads CASSYTTGFGQPQHF. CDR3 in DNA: TGTGCCAGCAGTTACACCACAGGGTTCGGTCAGCCCCAGCATTTT.

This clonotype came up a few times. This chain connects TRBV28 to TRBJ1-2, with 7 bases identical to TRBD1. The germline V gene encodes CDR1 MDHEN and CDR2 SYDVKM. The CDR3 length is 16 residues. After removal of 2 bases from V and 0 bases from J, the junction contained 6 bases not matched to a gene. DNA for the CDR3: TGTGCCAGCAGTTTAATTGGGACAGCCGCTAACTATGGCTACACCTTC. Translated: CASSLIGTAANYGYTF.

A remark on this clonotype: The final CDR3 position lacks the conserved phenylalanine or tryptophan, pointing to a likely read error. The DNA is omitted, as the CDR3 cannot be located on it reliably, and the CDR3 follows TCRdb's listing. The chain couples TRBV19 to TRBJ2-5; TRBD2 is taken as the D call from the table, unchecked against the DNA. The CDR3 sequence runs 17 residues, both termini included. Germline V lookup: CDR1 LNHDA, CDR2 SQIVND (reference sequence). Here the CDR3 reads CASSTNGLAGAKETQSS.

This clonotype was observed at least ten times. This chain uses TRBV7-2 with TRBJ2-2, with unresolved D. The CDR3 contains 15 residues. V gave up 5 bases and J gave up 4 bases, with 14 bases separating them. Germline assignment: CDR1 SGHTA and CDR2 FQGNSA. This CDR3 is CASSVSPRVTGELFF. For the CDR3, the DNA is TGTGCCAGCAGCGTATCTCCTCGGGTCACCGGGGAGCTGTTTTTT.

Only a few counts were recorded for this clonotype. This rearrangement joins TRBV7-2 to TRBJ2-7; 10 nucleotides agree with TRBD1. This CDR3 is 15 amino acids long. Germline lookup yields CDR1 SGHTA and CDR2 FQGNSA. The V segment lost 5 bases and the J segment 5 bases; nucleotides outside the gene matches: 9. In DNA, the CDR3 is TGTGCCAGCAGCCCCGGGACAGGGGACAGGGACGAGCAGTACTTC. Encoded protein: CASSPGTGDRDEQYF.

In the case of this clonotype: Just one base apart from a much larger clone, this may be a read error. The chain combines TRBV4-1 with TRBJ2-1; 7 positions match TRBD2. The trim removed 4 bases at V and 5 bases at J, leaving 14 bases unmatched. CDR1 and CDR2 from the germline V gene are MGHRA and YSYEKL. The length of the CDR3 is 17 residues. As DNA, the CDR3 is TGCGCCAGCAGCCCCGCTGTAGCGGTGGGGGGGGACAATGAGCAGTTCTTC. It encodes CASSPAVAVGGDNEQFF.

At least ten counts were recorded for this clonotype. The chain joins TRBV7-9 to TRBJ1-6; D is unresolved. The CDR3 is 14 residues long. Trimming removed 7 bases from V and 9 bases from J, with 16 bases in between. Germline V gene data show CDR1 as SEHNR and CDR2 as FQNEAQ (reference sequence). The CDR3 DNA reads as TGTGCCAGCACCACAGACCCACTTGCTTCACCCCTCCACTTT. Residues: CASTTDPLASPLHF.

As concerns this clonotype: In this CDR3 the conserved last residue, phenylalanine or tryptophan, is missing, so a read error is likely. CDR3 amino acids: CASSFHRDTHSNQPQHV. The CDR3 DNA reads TGTGCCAGCAGCTTCCACCGGGACACGCATAGCAATCAGCCCCAGCATGTT. The rearrangement uses TRBV7-8 and TRBJ1-5; a possible D gene is TRBD1 (6 bases). V was cut by 3 bases and J by 0 bases, with 15 bases left in between. Germline CDR1 and CDR2: SGHVS and FQNEAQ. CDR3 length: 17 amino acids.

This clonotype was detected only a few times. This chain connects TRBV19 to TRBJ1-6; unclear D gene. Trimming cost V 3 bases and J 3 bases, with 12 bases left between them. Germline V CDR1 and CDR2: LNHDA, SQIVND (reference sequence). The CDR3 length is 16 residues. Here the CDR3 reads CASSMLRMVYNSPLHF. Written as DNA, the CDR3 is TGTGCCAGTAGTATGCTGCGGATGGTCTATAATTCACCCCTCCACTTT.

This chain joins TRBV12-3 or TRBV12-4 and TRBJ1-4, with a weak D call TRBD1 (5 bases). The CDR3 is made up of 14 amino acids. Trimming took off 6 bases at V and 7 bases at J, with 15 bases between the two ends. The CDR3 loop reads CASSKTGLTEKLFF. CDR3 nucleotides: TGTGCCAGCAGCAAAACAGGACTAACTGAAAAACTGTTTTTT.

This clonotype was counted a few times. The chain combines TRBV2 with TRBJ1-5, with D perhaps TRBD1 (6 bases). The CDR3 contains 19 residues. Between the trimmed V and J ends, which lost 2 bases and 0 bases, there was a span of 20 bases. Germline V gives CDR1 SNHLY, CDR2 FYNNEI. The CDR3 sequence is CASSESLWDTVNSNQPQHF. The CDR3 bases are TGTGCCAGCAGTGAAAGTCTCTGGGACACCGTTAATAGCAATCAGCCCCAGCATTTT.

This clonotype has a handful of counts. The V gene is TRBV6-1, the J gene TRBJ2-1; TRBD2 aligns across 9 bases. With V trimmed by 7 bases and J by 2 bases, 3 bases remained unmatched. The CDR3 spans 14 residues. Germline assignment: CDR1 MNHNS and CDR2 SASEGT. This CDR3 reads CASKAGGPYNEQFF. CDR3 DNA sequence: TGTGCCAGCAAGGCGGGGGGGCCCTACAATGAGCAGTTCTTC.

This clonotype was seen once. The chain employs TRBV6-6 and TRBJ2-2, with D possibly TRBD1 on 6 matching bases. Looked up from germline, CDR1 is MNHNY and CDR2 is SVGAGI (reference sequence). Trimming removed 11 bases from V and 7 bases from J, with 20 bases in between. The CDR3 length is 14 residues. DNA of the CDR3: TGTGCCCGCACGGCAGGGACATCGAACGGGGAGCTGTTTTTT. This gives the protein CARTAGTSNGELFF.

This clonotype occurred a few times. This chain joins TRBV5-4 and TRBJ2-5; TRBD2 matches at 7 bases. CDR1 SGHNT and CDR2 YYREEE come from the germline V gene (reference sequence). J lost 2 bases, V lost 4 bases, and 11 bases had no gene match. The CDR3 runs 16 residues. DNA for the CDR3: TGTGCCAGCAGCCCCAACCTTGCGGGGGTACAAGAGACCCAGTACTTC. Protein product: CASSPNLAGVQETQYF. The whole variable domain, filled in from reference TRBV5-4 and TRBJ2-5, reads ETGVTQSPTHLIKTRGQQVTLRCSSQSGHNTVSWYQQALGQGPQFIFQYYREEENGRGNFPPRFSGLQFPNYSSELNVNALELDDSALYLCASSPNLAGVQETQYFGPGTRLLVL.

This CDR3 reads CASRDRGSAGELFF. CDR3 DNA: TGTGCCAGCAGGGACAGGGGAAGCGCCGGGGAGCTGTTTTTT. This chain uses TRBV6-1 with TRBJ2-2; 9 nucleotides agree with TRBD1. The CDR3 extends over 14 amino acids. Germline-derived CDR1 and CDR2 are MNHNS and SASEGT. V was pared by 6 bases and J by 6 bases, with 5 bases of the junction left unmatched.

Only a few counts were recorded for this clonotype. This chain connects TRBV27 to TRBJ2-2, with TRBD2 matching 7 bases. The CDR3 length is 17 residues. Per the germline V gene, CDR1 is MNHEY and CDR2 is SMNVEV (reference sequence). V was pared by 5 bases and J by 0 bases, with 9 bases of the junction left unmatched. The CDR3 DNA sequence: TGTGCCAGCAGTACCCCAAACAGCGGGGCGAACACCGGGGAGCTGTTTTTT. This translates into CASSTPNSGANTGELFF.

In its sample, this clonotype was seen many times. The CDR3 sequence: CASSAGTASGEQFF. CDR3 nucleotides: TGTGCCAGTAGTGCTGGGACCGCGTCGGGTGAGCAGTTCTTC. The chain carries TRBV19 and TRBJ2-1; either TRBD1 or TRBD2 may fit D (5 bases each). The V gene lost 5 bases and the J gene lost 9 bases, with 17 bases spanning the gap. The CDR3 length is 14 residues. Germline CDR1 LNHDA, CDR2 SQIVND (reference sequence).

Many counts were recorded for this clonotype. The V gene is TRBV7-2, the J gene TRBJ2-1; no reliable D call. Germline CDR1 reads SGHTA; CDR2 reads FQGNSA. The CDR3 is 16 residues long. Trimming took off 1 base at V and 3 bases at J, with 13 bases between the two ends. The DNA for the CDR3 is TGTGCCAGCAGCTTAGTTAGGTTGGCAGTCTACAATGAGCAGTTCTTC. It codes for CASSLVRLAVYNEQFF. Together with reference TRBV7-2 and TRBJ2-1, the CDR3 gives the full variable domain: GAGVSQSPSNKVTEKGKDVELRCDPISGHTALYWYRQSLGQGLEFLIYFQGNSAPDKSGLPSDRFSAERTGGSVSTLTIQRTQQEDSAVYLCASSLVRLAVYNEQFFGPGTRLTVL.

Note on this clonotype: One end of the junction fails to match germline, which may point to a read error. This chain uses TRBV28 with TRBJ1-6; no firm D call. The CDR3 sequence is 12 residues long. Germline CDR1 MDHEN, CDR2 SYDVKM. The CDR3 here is CVSSLPSSPLHF. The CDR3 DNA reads TGTGTCAGCAGTTTACCGAGTTCACCCCTCCACTTT.

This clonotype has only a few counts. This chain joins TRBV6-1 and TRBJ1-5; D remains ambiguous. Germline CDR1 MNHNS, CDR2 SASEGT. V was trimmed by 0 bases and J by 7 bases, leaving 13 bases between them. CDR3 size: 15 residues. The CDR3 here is CASSEAVGNMQPQHF. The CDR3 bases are TGTGCCAGCAGTGAAGCGGTAGGGAATATGCAGCCCCAGCATTTT.

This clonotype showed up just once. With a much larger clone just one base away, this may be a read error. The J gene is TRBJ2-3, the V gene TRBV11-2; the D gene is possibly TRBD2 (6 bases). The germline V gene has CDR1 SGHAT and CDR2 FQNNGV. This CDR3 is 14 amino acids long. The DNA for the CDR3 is TGTGCCAGCAGCTTCGGGGGAAGGGAAGATACGCCGTATTTT. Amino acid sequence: CASSFGGREDTPYF.

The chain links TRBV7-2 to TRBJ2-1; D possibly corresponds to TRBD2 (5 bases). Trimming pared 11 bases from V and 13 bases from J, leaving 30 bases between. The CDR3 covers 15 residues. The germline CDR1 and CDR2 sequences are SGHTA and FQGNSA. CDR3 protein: CAWSLGLAWGFLQFF. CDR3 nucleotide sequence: TGTGCCTGGAGCTTAGGGTTAGCGTGGGGTTTCTTACAGTTCTTC.

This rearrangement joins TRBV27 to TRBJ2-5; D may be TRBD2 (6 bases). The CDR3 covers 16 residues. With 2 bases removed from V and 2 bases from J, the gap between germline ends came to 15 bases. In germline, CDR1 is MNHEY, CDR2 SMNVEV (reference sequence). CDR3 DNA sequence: TGTGCCAGCAGTTTAAGCCCAGGGAGCGGGCAAGAGACCCAGTACTTC. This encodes CASSLSPGSGQETQYF.

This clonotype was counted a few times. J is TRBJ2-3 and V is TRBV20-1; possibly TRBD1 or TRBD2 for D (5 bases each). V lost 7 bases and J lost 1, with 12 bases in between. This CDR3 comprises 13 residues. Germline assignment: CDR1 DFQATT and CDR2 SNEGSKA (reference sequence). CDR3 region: CSVNRGGTDTQYF. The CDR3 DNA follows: TGCAGTGTTAACCGAGGGGGCACAGATACGCAGTATTTT.

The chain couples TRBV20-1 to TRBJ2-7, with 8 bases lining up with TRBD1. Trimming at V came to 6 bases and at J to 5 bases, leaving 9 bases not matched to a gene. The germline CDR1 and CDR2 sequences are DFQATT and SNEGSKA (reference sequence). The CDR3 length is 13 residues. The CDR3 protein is CSATTRTGNEQYF. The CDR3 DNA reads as TGCAGTGCAACGACTCGGACAGGGAACGAGCAGTACTTC.

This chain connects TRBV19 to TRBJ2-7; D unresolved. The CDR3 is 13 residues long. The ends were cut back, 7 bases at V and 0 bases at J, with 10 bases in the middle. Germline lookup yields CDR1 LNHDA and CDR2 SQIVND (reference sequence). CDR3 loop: CASTDSSSYEQYF. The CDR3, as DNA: TGTGCCAGTACCGACTCAAGCTCCTACGAGCAGTACTTC. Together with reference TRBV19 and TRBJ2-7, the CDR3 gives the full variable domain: DGGITQSPKYLFRKEGQNVTLSCEQNLNHDAMYWYRQDPGQGLRLIYYSQIVNDFQKGDIAEGYSVSREKKESFPLTVTSAQKNPTAFYLCASTDSSSYEQYFGPGTRLTVT.

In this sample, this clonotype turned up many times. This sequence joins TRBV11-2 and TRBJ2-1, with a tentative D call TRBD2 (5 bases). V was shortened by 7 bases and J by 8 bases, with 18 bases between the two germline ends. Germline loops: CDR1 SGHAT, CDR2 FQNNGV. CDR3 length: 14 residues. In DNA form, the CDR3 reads TGTGCCAGCACCACCACCGGGGTTGCACATGAGCAGTTCTTC. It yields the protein CASTTTGVAHEQFF.

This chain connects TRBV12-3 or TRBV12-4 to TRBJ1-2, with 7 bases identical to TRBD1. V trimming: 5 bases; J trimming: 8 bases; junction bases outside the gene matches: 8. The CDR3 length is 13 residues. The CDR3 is CASSPTGVGGYTF. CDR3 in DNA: TGTGCCAGCAGTCCCACAGGGGTAGGGGGCTACACCTTC.

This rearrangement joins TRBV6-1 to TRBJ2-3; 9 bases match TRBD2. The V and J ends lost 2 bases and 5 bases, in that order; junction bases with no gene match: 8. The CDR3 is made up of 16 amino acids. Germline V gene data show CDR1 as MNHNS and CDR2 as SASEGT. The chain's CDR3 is CASSENPAGGVDTQYF. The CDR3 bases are TGTGCCAGCAGTGAAAACCCAGCGGGGGGTGTAGATACGCAGTATTTT.